The source of this T cell receptor (beta chain) is a study of cytomegalovirus exposure and HLA in healthy donors. This clone was detected only a few times. Vbeta (60) and Jbeta (13) primers were used in the PCR. TCRdb's table, derived via immunoSEQ multiplex PCR, lists solely in-frame clones and lacks some. The sample lists 120,000 to 150,000 clones; around two thirds were seen once. CDR3 length: 13 amino acids. Between the trimmed V and J ends, which lost 5 bases and 4 bases, there was a span of 8 bases. Germline values: CDR1 SEHNR, CDR2 FQNEAQ (reference sequence). V and J are TRBV7-9 and TRBJ1-4; D unclear. The receptor was derived from a woman younger than 35 in good health and CMV-seronegative. Material for sequencing was PBMCs. The CDR3 protein is CASSPPLNEKLFF. CDR3 DNA sequence: TGTGCCAGCAGCCCTCCCCTTAATGAAAAACTGTTTTTT.